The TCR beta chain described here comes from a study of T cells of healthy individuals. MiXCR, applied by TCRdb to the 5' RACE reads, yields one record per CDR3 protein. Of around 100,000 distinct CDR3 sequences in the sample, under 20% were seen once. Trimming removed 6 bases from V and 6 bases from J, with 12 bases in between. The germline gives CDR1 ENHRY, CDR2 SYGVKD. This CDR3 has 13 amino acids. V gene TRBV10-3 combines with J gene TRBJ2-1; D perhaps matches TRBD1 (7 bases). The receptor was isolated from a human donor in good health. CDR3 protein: CAIRGGQSNEQFF. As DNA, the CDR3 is TGTGCCATCAGGGGGGGACAGTCCAATGAGCAGTTCTTC.